This TCR beta chain was observed in a study of hypomethylating agent response in myelodysplastic syndrome. Background on the study: TET2 mutation, the most common, occurred in 5 of 11 patients. Study-wide results and caveats: Richness, rarefaction diversity and clonality did not change significantly after hypomethylating treatment.

As to this clone: Its antigen is unknown.

Clones were sequenced by immunoSEQ multiplex PCR, and TCRdb holds only the in-frame ones, with some missing. Of under 1,000 clones in the sample, 82% were seen once. The CDR3 is 15 amino acids. V lost 2 bases and J 3 bases, leaving 11 bases between the germline ends. The V gene's germline CDR1 is SNHLY and CDR2 FYNNEI. V is TRBV2 and J is TRBJ1-3, with D unclear. This clonotype was sampled from a human donor with myelodysplastic syndrome. The input for sequencing was bone marrow, taken before or after starting hypomethylating agent treatment for myelodysplastic syndrome (not recorded which). In nucleotides, the CDR3 is TGTGCCAGCAGTGAACAGCGAGGCTTTGGAAACACCATATATTTT. Translating it yields CASSEQRGFGNTIYF.